This T cell receptor beta chain appears in the sequencing data of a study of radiation and T cells in renal cell carcinoma (dated by TCRdb to 2020 to 2022). A note on the overall study: The samples were obtained from a clinical trial, where primary renal cell carcinomas were treated with 15 Gy stereotactic body radiation therapy and then removed by nephrectomy 4 weeks afterward. A total of 3.5 million to 4.5 million unique CDR3 nucleotide sequences, encoding roughly 2.7 million unique CDR3 amino acid sequences, were found across all 50 or so samples. In total, roughly 53 samples underwent TCR beta sequencing: roughly 26 tumors plus 27 peripheral blood samples.

Sequences MNHEY (CDR1) and SVGAGI (CDR2) are obtained from the germline V gene. Taken from cysteine to phenylalanine, the CDR3 has 14 residues. Kept here is only the CDR3 DNA, which spans 42 bases and is read in frame from base 1. The germline V and J ends show losses of 6 bases and 1 base respectively, and no gene match explains 1 base of the junction. Study-wide findings and limitations: Changes in the blood repertoire were not tracked past 4 weeks after treatment. Because pretreatment tumor biopsies were not available, the study could not determine whether clonotypes were already present within the tumor at baseline. The single-armed trial design could not address effects of radiation dose or scheduling on the TCR repertoire. An increase in top tumor clonotypes in blood was observed from baseline to 2 weeks post-radiation, followed by contraction by 4 weeks, which was taken to suggest transient expansion of tumor-resident clones.

For this clone: Its antigen specificity is not known. No base quality values were provided; no much bigger clone lies one nucleotide off.

The immunoSEQ kit was used, according to the manufacturer's recommendations, to generate TCR beta libraries from genomic DNA. Library preparation used a first multiplex PCR with proprietary primers, then a second PCR adding unique barcodes, with bead cleanups after each round. A kit-provided positive control reaction and a negative control reaction were included in every sample batch. The final libraries were assessed on an Agilent 4200 TapeStation D1000 ScreenTape, pooled by volume, and quantified by qPCR. Sequencing ran on an Illumina NextSeq500 with a MidOutput 150-cycle cartridge, using 156 Read1 and 15 Index1 cycles with kit custom primers. The pooled library was loaded at around 0.98 pM, with a 20% PhiX control spiked in. In the authors' own workflow: Vendor-processed data were analyzed in R, with a clonotype defined as all T cells sharing the same CDR3 nucleotide sequence. In the clone abundance analyses, frequencies were normalized to the 10,000 most abundant clones in each sample. Public T cell clones, which averaged fewer than five per sample, were removed prior to analysis. Tumor-enriched and baseline blood-enriched clonotypes were defined by at least a 32-fold difference in abundance between compartments. A beta-binomial differential abundance model was used to identify clonotypes that expanded or contracted between blood time points. Tumor-blood repertoire similarity was measured with the Baroni-Urbani and Buser coefficient, and groups were compared using two-tailed Wilcoxon tests in R. In TCRdb, the immuneACCESS table is reduced to in-frame sequences with V and J assigned. These tables do not hold every clone; where another copy was compared, an unresolved V gene accounts for under half, and the others remain unexplained. That table supplies the V and J calls and clone size; D and trimming were determined from the DNA. Across this sample there are some 60,000 clones, with around 78% seen only once. Jointly, the top ten make up under 7% of the sample.

This specimen's time point label, per the study, means: blood 2 weeks post-SBRT. The intended sense of this specimen's treatment or condition label: 15 Gy SBRT to primary tumor, nephrectomy 4 weeks later. Serial peripheral blood from radiation-treated patients was sampled at baseline, 2 weeks and 4 weeks after SBRT to track tumor-enriched clonotypes. Every patient had renal cell carcinoma of clear cell pathology. The QIAamp DNA Blood Mini Kit (Qiagen) was used to prepare genomic DNA for TCR sequencing. Samples were included in the analyses only if all quality control checks were passed. The sequence joins TRBV6-5 to TRBJ1-1, with 11 bases matching TRBD1. This material consisted of blood, taken from a patient whose treatment included radiotherapy and nephrectomy. This TCR was sampled from a man aged 60 to 69 with renal cell carcinoma. For the CDR3, the sequence is CASRGTGGNTEAFF. The DNA sequence reads TGTGCCAGCAGAGGGACAGGGGGGAACACTGAAGCTTTCTTT.